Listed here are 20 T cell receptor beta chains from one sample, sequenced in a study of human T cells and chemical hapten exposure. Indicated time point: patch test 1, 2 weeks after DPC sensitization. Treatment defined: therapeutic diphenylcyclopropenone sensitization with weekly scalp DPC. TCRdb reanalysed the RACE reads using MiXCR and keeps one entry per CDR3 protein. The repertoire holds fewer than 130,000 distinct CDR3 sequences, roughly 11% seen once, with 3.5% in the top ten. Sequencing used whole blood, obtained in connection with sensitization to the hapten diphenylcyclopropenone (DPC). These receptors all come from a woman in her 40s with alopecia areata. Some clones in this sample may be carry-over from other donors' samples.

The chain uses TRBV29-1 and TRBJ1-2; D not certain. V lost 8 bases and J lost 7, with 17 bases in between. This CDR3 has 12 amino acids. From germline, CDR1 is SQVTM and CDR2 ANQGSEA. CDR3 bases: TGCAGCACCGAAAAGGGAGGGAGTGGCTACACCTTC. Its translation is CSTEKGGSGYTF.

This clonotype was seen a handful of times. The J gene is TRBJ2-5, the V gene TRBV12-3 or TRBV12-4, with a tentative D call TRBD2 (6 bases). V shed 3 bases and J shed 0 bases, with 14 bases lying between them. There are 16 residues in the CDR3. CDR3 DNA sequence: TGTGCCAGCAGTTTCGTCGGTAGCGGTAACCAAGAGACCCAGTACTTC. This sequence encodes CASSFVGSGNQETQYF.

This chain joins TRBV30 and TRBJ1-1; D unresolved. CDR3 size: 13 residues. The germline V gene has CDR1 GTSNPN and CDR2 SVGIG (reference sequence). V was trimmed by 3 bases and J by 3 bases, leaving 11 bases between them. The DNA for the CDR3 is TGTGCCTGGAGACGGCTTAATTACACTGAAGCTTTCTTT. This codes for CAWRRLNYTEAFF.

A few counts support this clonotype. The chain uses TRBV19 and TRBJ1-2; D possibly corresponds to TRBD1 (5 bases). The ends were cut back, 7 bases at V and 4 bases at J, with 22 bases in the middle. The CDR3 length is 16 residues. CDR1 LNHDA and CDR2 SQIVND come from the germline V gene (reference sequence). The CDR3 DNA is TGTGCCAGTACCACGAGGGGTCGTCTCCTTCTCTATGGCTACACCTTC. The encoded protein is CASTTRGRLLLYGYTF.

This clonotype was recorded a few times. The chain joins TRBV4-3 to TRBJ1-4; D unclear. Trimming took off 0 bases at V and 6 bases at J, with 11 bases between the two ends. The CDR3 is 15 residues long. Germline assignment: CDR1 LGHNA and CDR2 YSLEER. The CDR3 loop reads CASSQEMRPYEKLFF. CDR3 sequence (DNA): TGCGCCAGCAGCCAAGAAATGCGGCCCTATGAAAAACTGTTTTTT.

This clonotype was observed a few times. The CDR3 reads CASSSSYNEKLFF. The CDR3 DNA is TGTGCCAGCAGCTCAAGCTATAATGAAAAACTGTTTTTT. V and J are TRBV7-9 and TRBJ1-4; D remains ambiguous. Germline V gene sequence: CDR1 SEHNR, CDR2 FQNEAQ (reference sequence). CDR3 length: 13 residues. V lost 4 bases and J lost 4, with 7 bases in between.

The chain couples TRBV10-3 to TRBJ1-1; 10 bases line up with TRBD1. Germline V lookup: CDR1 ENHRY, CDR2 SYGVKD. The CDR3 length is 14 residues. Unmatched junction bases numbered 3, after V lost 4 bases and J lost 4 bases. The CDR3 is CAISARTGGTEAFF. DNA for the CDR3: TGTGCCATCAGTGCGCGGACAGGGGGCACTGAAGCTTTCTTT.

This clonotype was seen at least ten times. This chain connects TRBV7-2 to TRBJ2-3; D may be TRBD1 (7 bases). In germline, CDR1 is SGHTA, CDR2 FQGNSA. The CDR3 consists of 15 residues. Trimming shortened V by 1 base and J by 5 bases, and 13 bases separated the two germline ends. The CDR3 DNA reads TGTGCCAGCAGCTTAGGGGACTCAGGGGGAGATACGCAGTATTTT. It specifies CASSLGDSGGDTQYF.

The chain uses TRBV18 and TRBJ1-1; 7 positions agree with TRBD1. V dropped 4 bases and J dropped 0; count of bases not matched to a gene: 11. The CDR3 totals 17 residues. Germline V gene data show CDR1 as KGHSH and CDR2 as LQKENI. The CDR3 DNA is TGTGCCAGCTCACACGCAAACAGGGGTATAATGAACACTGAAGCTTTCTTT. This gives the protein CASSHANRGIMNTEAFF.

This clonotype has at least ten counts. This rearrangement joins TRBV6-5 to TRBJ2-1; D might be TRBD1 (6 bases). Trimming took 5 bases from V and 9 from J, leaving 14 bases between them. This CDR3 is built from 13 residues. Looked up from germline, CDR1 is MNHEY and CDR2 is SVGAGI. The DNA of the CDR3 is TGTGCCAGCAGTATCTTACAGGGTTCTGAGCAGTTCTTC. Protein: CASSILQGSEQFF.

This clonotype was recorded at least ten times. CDR3 sequence reads: CASTAPLGGYTF. CDR3 nucleotide sequence: TGTGCCAGCACCGCGCCATTAGGGGGCTACACCTTC. The V call is TRBV28, the J call TRBJ1-2; no definite D call. The CDR3 has 12 amino acids. V was trimmed by 7 bases and J by 8 bases, leaving 14 bases between them. Germline CDR1 and CDR2: MDHEN and SYDVKM.

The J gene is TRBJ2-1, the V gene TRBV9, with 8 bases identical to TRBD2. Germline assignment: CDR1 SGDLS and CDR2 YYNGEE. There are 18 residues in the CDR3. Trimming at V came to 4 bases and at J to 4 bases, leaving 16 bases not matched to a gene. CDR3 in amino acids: CASSPSSGGPILYNEQFF. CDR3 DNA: TGTGCCAGCAGCCCATCCAGCGGGGGCCCGATCCTTTACAATGAGCAGTTCTTC.

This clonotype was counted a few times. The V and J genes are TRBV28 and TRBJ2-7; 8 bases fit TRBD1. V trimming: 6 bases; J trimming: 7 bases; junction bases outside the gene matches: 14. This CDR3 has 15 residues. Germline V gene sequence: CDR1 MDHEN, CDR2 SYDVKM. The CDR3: CASSRYSQGAGEQYF. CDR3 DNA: TGTGCCAGCAGCCGTTATTCCCAGGGGGCGGGGGAGCAGTACTTC. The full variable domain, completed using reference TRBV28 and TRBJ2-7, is DVKVTQSSRYLVKRTGEKVFLECVQDMDHENMFWYRQDPGLGLRLIYFSYDVKMKEKGDIPEGYSVSREKKERFSLILESASTNQTSMYLCASSRYSQGAGEQYFGPGTRLTVT.

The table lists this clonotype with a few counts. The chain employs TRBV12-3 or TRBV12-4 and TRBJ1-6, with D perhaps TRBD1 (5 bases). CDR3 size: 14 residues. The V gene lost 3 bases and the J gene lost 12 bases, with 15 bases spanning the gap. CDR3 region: CASSLHRTVGPLHF. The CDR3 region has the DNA TGTGCCAGCAGTTTGCACAGGACTGTGGGACCCCTCCACTTT.

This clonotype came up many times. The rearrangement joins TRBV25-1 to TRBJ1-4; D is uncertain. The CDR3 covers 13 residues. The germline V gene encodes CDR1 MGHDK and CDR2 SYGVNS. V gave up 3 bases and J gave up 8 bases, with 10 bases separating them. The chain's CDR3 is CASSDGVREKLFF. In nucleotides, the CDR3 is TGTGCCAGCAGTGACGGGGTCCGAGAAAAACTGTTTTTT. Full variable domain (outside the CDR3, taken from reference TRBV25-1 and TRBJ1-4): EADIYQTPRYLVIGTGKKITLECSQTMGHDKMYWYQQDPGMELHLIHYSYGVNSTEKGDLSSESTVSRIRTEHFPLTLESARPSHTSQYLCASSDGVREKLFFGSGTQLSVL.

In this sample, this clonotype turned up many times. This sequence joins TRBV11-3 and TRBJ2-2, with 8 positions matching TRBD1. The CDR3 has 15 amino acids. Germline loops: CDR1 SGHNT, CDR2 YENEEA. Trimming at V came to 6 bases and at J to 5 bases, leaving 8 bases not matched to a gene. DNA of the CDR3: TGTGCCAGCAGTCCCACAGGGGGATGGACCGGGGAGCTGTTTTTT. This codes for CASSPTGGWTGELFF. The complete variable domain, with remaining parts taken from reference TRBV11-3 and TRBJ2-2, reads EAGVVQSPRYKIIEKKQPVAFWCNPISGHNTLYWYLQNLGQGPELLIRYENEEAVDDSQLPKDRFSAERLKGVDSTLKIQPAELGDSAVYLCASSPTGGWTGELFFGEGSRLTVL.

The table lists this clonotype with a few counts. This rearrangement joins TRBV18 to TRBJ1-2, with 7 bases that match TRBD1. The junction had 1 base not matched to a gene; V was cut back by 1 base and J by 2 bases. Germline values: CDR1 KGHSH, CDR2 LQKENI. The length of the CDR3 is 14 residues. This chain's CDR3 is CASSPQGANYGYTF. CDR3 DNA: TGTGCCAGCTCACCACAGGGGGCAAACTATGGCTACACCTTC.

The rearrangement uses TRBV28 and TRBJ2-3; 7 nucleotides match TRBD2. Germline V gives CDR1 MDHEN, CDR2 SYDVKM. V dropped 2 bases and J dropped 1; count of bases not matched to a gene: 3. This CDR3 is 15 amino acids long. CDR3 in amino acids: CASSLPREGTDTQYF. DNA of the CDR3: TGTGCCAGCAGTTTACCCCGGGAGGGCACAGATACGCAGTATTTT.

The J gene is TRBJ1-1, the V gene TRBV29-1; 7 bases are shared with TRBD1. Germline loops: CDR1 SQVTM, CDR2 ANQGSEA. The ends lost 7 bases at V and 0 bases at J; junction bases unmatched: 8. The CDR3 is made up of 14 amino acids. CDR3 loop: CSASTGIMNTEAFF. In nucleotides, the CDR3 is TGCAGCGCCTCGACAGGGATAATGAACACTGAAGCTTTCTTT. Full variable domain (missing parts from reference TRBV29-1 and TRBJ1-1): SAVISQKPSRDICQRGTSLTIQCQVDSQVTMMFWYRQQPGQSLTLIATANQGSEATYESGFVIDKFPISRPNLTFSTLTVSNMSPEDSSIYLCSASTGIMNTEAFFGQGTRLTVV.

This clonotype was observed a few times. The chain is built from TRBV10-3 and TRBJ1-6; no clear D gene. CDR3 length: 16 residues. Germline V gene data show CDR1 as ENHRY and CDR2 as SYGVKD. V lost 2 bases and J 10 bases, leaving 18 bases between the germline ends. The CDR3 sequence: CAISEASLRVGSPLHF. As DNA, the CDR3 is TGTGCCATCAGTGAGGCCTCTCTAAGGGTCGGATCACCCCTCCACTTT.